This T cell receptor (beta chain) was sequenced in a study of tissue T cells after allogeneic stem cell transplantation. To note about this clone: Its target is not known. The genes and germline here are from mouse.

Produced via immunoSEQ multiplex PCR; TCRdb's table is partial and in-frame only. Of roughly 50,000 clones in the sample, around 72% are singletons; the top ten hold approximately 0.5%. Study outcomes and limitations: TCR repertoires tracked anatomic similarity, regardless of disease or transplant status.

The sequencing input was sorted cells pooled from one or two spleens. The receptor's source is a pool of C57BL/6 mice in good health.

CDR3 DNA, as far as it was read: TGTGCCAGCTCCCCTCGGGATAGTCAAAACACCTTGTAC. Its translation is CASSPRDSQNTLY. Given in full, the CDR3 is CASSPRDSQNTLYF. V usage is TRBV12-1 and J usage is TRBJ2-4; D unclear. The CDR3 extends 1 residue past the end of the read, so its final part is completed from the germline J gene. CDR3 length equals 14 residues. The germline gives CDR1 SGHSN, CDR2 HYEKVE. The germline V and J ends were trimmed by 4 bases and 0 bases, with 10 bases remaining between them. Based on the CDR3 plus reference TRBV12-1 and TRBJ2-4, the full variable domain is DSGVVQSPRHIIKEKGGRSVLTCIPISGHSNVVWYQQTLGKELKFLIQHYEKVERDKGFLPSRFSVQQFDDYHSEMNMSALELEDSAMYFCASSPRDSQNTLYFGAGTRLSVL.